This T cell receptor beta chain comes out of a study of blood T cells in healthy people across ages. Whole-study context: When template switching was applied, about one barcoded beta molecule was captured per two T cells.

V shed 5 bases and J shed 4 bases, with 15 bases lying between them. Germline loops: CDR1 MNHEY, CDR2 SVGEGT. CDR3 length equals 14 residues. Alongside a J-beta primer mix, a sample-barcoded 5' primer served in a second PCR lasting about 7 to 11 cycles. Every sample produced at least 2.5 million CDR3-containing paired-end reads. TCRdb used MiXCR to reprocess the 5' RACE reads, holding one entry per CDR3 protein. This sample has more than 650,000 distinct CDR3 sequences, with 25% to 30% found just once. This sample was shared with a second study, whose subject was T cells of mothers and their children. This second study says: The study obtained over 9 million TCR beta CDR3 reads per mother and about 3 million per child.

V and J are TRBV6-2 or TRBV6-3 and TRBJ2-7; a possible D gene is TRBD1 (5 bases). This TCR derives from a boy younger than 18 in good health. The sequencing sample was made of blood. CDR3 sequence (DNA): TGTGCCAGCAGTCCCCGCCCAGGGCGGTACGAGCAGTACTTC. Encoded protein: CASSPRPGRYEQYF.